This T cell receptor beta chain derives from a study of blood T cell repertoires in COVID-19. In the study overall: Both acute and convalescent COVID-19 samples were obtained from the United States, Italy and Spain. Sources were T cells, B-cell-depleted T cells, or PBMCs; the material itself was cDNA or gDNA.

The authors' processing: For nucleated cells, counts were estimated from reference gene primer amplification. Clones were read by immunoSEQ multiplex PCR, and TCRdb kept only the in-frame ones, dropping some. D and trimming come from the DNA, and the V and J calls and clone size come from that table. Here the sample spans about 340,000 clones, around nine tenths being singletons. Sequenced: peripheral blood. The clonotype comes from a woman younger than 35 who had recovered from COVID-19.

The CDR3 is CASSYLAEHLAQYF. In nucleotides, the CDR3 is TGTGCCAGCAGTTATTTGGCGGAGCACCTAGCCCAGTACTTC. The rearrangement uses TRBV6-2 or TRBV6-3 and TRBJ2-5, with no clear D. Per the germline V gene, CDR1 is MNHEY and CDR2 is SVGEGT. Trimming removed 3 bases at V and 9 bases at J, with 17 bases between. This CDR3 comprises 14 residues.